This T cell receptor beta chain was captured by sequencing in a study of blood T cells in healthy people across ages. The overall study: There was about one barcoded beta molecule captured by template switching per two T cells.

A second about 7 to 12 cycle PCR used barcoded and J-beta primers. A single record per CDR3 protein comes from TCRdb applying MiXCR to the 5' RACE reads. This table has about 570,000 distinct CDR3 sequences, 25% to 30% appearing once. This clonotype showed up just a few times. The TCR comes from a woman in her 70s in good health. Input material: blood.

The CDR3 loop reads CASRSGSGANVLTF. CDR3 coding DNA: TGTGCCAGCAGATCAGGATCTGGGGCCAACGTCCTGACTTTC. V gene TRBV11-2 combines with J gene TRBJ2-6; D call uncertain. V lost 6 bases and J 1 base, leaving 7 bases between the germline ends. CDR1 and CDR2 (germline): SGHAT, FQNNGV. CDR3 length: 14 amino acids.